These T cell receptor beta chains were read from a single sample in a study of shared clonotypes between healthy human individuals. Sequencing was performed with immunoSEQ multiplex PCR; in TCRdb, only in-frame clones are kept and a portion is missing. This sample yields around 1,000,000 clones, of which approximately 80% are seen a single time; 0.89% belongs to the top ten. The sample consisted of memory CD4+ T cells from PBMCs. These receptors all come from a man younger than 35 in good health. Some clones in this sample may be carry-over from other donors' samples. The CDR3 runs from the conserved cysteine through the conserved F or W. The D gene is left open where the match is weak. Size values are once, few and many counts, or a class for expanded clones, and some rows have none.

D gene,clone size,V gene,J gene,CDR3 protein,CDR3 DNA
TRBD2,.,TRBV7-3,TRBJ2-1,CATRQREGSEQFF,TGTGCCACCCGACAGCGGGAGGGAAGTGAGCAGTTCTTC
.,once,TRBV6-5,TRBJ1-1,CASRRAREETEAFF,TGTGCCAGCAGAAGGGCCAGGGAGGAAACTGAAGCTTTCTTT
.,few,TRBV2,TRBJ1-5,CASTLEGGVGQPQHF,TGTGCCAGCACCCTCGAAGGGGGGGTGGGTCAGCCCCAGCATTTT
TRBD2,.,TRBV7-3,TRBJ2-1,CASSAGVNNEQFF,TGTGCCAGCAGCGCGGGAGTTAACAATGAGCAGTTCTTC
.,once,TRBV10-1,TRBJ2-1,CASNRDGSDEQFF,TGCGCCAGCAACCGTGATGGTTCCGATGAGCAGTTCTTC
TRBD1,.,TRBV30,TRBJ1-3,CAWSVLQGNTIYF,TGTGCCTGGAGTGTTTTACAGGGGAACACCATATATTTT
TRBD2,.,TRBV27,TRBJ2-3,CASSFGGGTDTQYF,TGTGCCAGCAGTTTTGGGGGAGGGACAGATACGCAGTATTTT
.,.,TRBV28,TRBJ2-7,CASSLSAGEDYEQYF,TGTGCCAGCAGTTTATCGGCAGGGGAAGATTACGAGCAGTACTTC
.,.,TRBV7-9,TRBJ1-1,CAIRTDRSNTEAFF,TGTGCCATACGAACAGACAGGTCGAACACTGAAGCTTTCTTT
.,once,TRBV5-1,TRBJ2-1,CASSSGDWVGNEQFF,TGCGCCAGCAGCTCCGGGGATTGGGTGGGCAATGAGCAGTTCTTC
TRBD1,.,TRBV7-2,TRBJ1-6,CASSPGRTGPFHF,TGTGCCAGCAGCCCCGGGCGGACAGGGCCCTTCCACTTT